Below are 21 T cell receptor beta chains sequenced from a single sample in a study of siplizumab effects on memory and regulatory T cells. Sequencing used immunoSEQ multiplex PCR; TCRdb keeps in-frame clones, though not all of them. The sample carries about 69,000 clones, 80% to 90% recorded once. The sequencing input was Tregs sorted from blood. The receptor set was obtained from a human donor in good health.

J is TRBJ2-5 and V is TRBV5-1; TRBD2 agrees at 14 bases. The CDR3 spans 16 residues. With 0 bases clipped from V and 4 bases from J, the junction kept 2 bases outside the gene matches. CDR1 is SGHRS and CDR2 is YFSETQ in the germline V gene. The chain's CDR3 is CASSLGGLAGVETQYF. The CDR3 nucleotides read TGCGCCAGCAGCTTGGGGGGACTAGCGGGAGTAGAGACCCAGTACTTC.

The chain's CDR3 is CAISEGGGSYEQYF. CDR3 DNA: TGTGCCATCAGTGAAGGCGGGGGCTCCTACGAGCAGTACTTC. V and J are TRBV10-3 and TRBJ2-7, with 7 bases fitting TRBD2. This CDR3 spans 14 amino acids. Looked up from germline, CDR1 is ENHRY and CDR2 is SYGVKD. V was pared by 3 bases and J by 0 bases, with 2 bases of the junction left unmatched.

The rearrangement links TRBV5-1 to TRBJ1-1, with D hard to call. The CDR3 is 13 amino acids. Germline CDR1 SGHRS, CDR2 YFSETQ. V shed 5 bases and J shed 3 bases, with 11 bases lying between them. The CDR3, as DNA: TGCGCCAGCAGGGCCAGACCGGACACTGAAGCTTTCTTT. Residues: CASRARPDTEAFF.

CDR3 nucleotide sequence: TGTGCCAGCAGCCCCGACTTTTTACAGGAGACCCAGTACTTC. It codes for CASSPDFLQETQYF. This chain uses TRBV11-2 with TRBJ2-5; no definite D call. Looked up from germline, CDR1 is SGHAT and CDR2 is FQNNGV. V lost 5 bases, J lost 5 bases, and 15 bases lay in between. The length of the CDR3 is 14 residues.

The V call is TRBV6-4, the J call TRBJ1-5; a possible D gene is TRBD1 (6 bases). Deletions cut 7 bases from V and 0 bases from J, with 10 bases between. Germline V CDR1 and CDR2: MRHNA, SNTAGT. This CDR3 region has 14 residues. In nucleotides, the CDR3 is TGTGCCAGCACCCGGGACATTAGCAATCAGCCCCAGCATTTT. Its translation is CASTRDISNQPQHF.

This sequence joins TRBV2 and TRBJ2-7; 11 bases are a match to TRBD1. The V and J ends lost 6 bases and 3 bases, in that order; junction bases with no gene match: 4. Germline CDR1 and CDR2: SNHLY and FYNNEI. CDR3 length: 14 residues. The CDR3 spells CASSGQGAIYEQYF. As DNA, the CDR3 is TGTGCCAGCAGCGGACAGGGGGCTATCTACGAGCAGTACTTC.

Note on this clone: A junction end diverges from the germline sequence, so it may reflect a read error. The chain recombines TRBV7-9 with TRBJ1-2, with 9 bases identical to TRBD1. Looked up from germline, CDR1 is SEHNR and CDR2 is FQNEAQ (reference sequence). The CDR3 extends over 16 amino acids. The CDR3 DNA follows: TGTGCCAACAGCTTTTCGACAGGGGGAAAGGCCGGAGGCTACACCTTC. Its translation: CANSFSTGGKAGGYTF.

This chain joins TRBV6-5 and TRBJ1-2; TRBD1 is a possible D gene (5 bases). Germline values: CDR1 MNHEY, CDR2 SVGAGI. CDR3 length equals 14 residues. Trimming pared 0 bases from V and 4 bases from J, leaving 9 bases between. The CDR3 protein is CASSYSTQGYGYTF. In nucleotides, the CDR3 is TGTGCCAGCAGTTACTCGACTCAGGGCTATGGCTACACCTTC.

This chain uses TRBV7-2 with TRBJ1-4, with 7 bases fitting TRBD1. After removal of 5 bases from V and 8 bases from J, the junction contained 11 bases not matched to a gene. Germline-derived CDR1 and CDR2 are SGHTA and FQGNSA. The length of the CDR3 is 15 residues. For the CDR3, the DNA is TGTGCCAGCAGCGCCGCCGGGACAGTCGGGGAAAAACTGTTTTTT. It specifies CASSAAGTVGEKLFF.

The V and J genes are TRBV4-1 and TRBJ1-3; TRBD1 might be the D (5 bases). The CDR3 spans 15 residues. Per germline, CDR1 MGHRA and CDR2 YSYEKL. Deletions cut 0 bases from V and 4 bases from J, with 10 bases between. CDR3 residues: CASSQERGLGNTIYF. The CDR3 DNA follows: TGCGCCAGCAGCCAAGAAAGGGGCCTAGGAAACACCATATATTTT.

This chain links TRBV5-1 with TRBJ2-7; D call uncertain. The CDR3 has 13 residues. V lost 2 bases and J 7 bases, leaving 13 bases between the germline ends. CDR1 SGHRS and CDR2 YFSETQ come from the germline V gene. CDR3 nucleotides: TGCGCCAGCAGCTTCGCTATGGGTCGAGAGCAGTACTTC. Protein product: CASSFAMGREQYF.

The chain couples TRBV6-6 to TRBJ2-7; TRBD2 agrees at 7 bases. The CDR3 spans 16 residues. The germline CDR1 and CDR2 sequences are MNHNY and SVGAGI (reference sequence). The V segment lost 0 bases and the J segment 3 bases; nucleotides outside the gene matches: 8. The CDR3 region is CASSYSTGGRGYEQYF. Here the CDR3 DNA reads TGTGCCAGCAGTTACTCGACTGGCGGGAGAGGCTACGAGCAGTACTTC.

The V call is TRBV12-5, the J call TRBJ2-7, with D possibly being TRBD2 (7 bases). The germline gives CDR1 LGHNT, CDR2 FRNRAP. Trimming took 7 bases from V and 4 from J, leaving 20 bases between them. The CDR3 covers 15 residues. The chain's CDR3 is CASALMGGRLYEQYF. DNA of the CDR3: TGTGCTAGTGCCTTGATGGGGGGGCGCCTGTACGAGCAGTACTTC.

This clone was counted a single time. The V call is TRBV28, the J call TRBJ2-1; the match to TRBD2 covers 10 bases. The V segment lost 5 bases and the J segment 5 bases; nucleotides outside the gene matches: 9. Germline V gives CDR1 MDHEN, CDR2 SYDVKM. The CDR3 has 16 residues. The chain's CDR3 is CASSPSGLAANNEQFF. The CDR3 DNA is TGTGCCAGCAGTCCCTCCGGACTAGCGGCAAACAATGAGCAGTTCTTC.

The rearrangement uses TRBV5-8 and TRBJ2-7; D is unclear. Trimming took 0 bases from V and 5 from J, leaving 18 bases between them. The CDR3 contains 16 residues. Germline V lookup: CDR1 SGHTS, CDR2 YDEGEE. Here the CDR3 DNA reads TGTGCCAGCAGCTTGGGTCCGGGCCCCGCTTCCGACGAGCAGTACTTC. Translated: CASSLGPGPASDEQYF. Full variable domain (missing parts from reference TRBV5-8 and TRBJ2-7): EAGVTQSPTHLIKTRGQQATLRCSPISGHTSVYWYQQALGLGLQFLLWYDEGEERNRGNFPPRFSGRQFPNYSSELNVNALELEDSALYLCASSLGPGPASDEQYFGPGTRLTVT.

This clone was recorded only once. V usage is TRBV9 and J usage is TRBJ2-7, with D perhaps matching TRBD2 (5 bases). Germline CDR1 is SGDLS and CDR2 is YYNGEE. The CDR3 is 16 amino acids. V lost 4 bases and J 0 bases, leaving 17 bases between the germline ends. Here the CDR3 reads CASSFGRLGSSYEQYF. CDR3 nucleotides: TGTGCCAGCAGCTTTGGTAGGTTGGGGAGCTCCTACGAGCAGTACTTC. Based on the CDR3 plus reference TRBV9 and TRBJ2-7, the full variable domain is DSGVTQTPKHLITATGQRVTLRCSPRSGDLSVYWYQQSLDQGLQFLIQYYNGEERAKGNILERFSAQQFPDLHSELNLSSLELGDSALYFCASSFGRLGSSYEQYFGPGTRLTVT.

The gene calls are TRBV7-9 and TRBJ2-7; 10 nucleotides agree with TRBD2. The trim removed 4 bases at V and 12 bases at J, leaving 6 bases unmatched. The CDR3 covers 12 residues. Germline-derived CDR1 and CDR2 are SEHNR and FQNEAQ (reference sequence). This CDR3 is CASSYLAGDLYF. Written as DNA, the CDR3 is TGTGCCAGCAGCTACCTAGCGGGAGATCTGTACTTC.

The genes are TRBV6-6 and TRBJ2-3; D is perhaps TRBD1 (6 bases). This CDR3 has 14 amino acids. CDR1 is MNHNY, CDR2 SVGAGI, per germline (reference sequence). V shed 2 bases and J shed 1 base, with 7 bases lying between them. The CDR3 region is CASSYDRRTDTQYF. In DNA form, the CDR3 reads TGTGCCAGCAGTTACGACAGGCGCACAGATACGCAGTATTTT.

The chain employs TRBV20-1 and TRBJ2-1; tentatively, D is TRBD1 (6 bases). This CDR3 spans 10 amino acids. V shed 2 bases and J shed 10 bases, with 6 bases lying between them. Germline values: CDR1 DFQATT, CDR2 SNEGSKA (reference sequence). DNA of the CDR3: TGCAGTGCTAGAAGGGGGGAGCAGTTCTTC. It codes for CSARRGEQFF.

J is TRBJ2-7 and V is TRBV10-3; 7 nucleotides line up with TRBD1. In germline, CDR1 is ENHRY, CDR2 SYGVKD. J gave up 3 bases and V 4 bases, and 9 bases lay outside the gene matches. The CDR3 is made up of 15 amino acids. The CDR3 nucleotides are TGTGCCATCAGTGGAGACAGGGAATTTGGCTACGAGCAGTACTTC. The encoded protein is CAISGDREFGYEQYF.

This chain uses TRBV6-5 with TRBJ1-1, with D hard to call. V was trimmed by 0 bases and J by 1 base, leaving 6 bases between them. This CDR3 contains 14 residues. Per germline, CDR1 MNHEY and CDR2 SVGAGI. This chain's CDR3 is CASSYSPWNTEAFF. The CDR3 DNA reads as TGTGCCAGCAGTTACTCTCCGTGGAACACTGAAGCTTTCTTT.